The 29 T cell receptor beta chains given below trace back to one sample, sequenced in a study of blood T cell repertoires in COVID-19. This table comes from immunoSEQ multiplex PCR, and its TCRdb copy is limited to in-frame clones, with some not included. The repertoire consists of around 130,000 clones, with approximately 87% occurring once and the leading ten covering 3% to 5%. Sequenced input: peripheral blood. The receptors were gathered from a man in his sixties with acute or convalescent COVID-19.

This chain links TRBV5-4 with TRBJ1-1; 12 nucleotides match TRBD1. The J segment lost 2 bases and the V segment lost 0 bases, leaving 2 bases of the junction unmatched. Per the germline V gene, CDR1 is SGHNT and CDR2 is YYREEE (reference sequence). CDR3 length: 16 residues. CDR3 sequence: CASSLGGQGANTEAFF. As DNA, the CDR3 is TGTGCCAGCAGCTTGGGGGGACAGGGGGCAAACACTGAAGCTTTCTTT.

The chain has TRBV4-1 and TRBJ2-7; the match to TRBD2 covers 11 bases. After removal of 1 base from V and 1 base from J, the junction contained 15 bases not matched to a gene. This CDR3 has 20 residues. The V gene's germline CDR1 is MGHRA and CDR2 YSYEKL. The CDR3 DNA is TGCGCCAGCAGCCAAGCCGGAACAGCACCGGGACTAGCGGATTCCTACGAGCAGTACTTC. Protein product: CASSQAGTAPGLADSYEQYF.

CDR3 nucleotide sequence: TGTGCCAGCAGCCCCCTTGGTGGGGGGGTCGGCACAGATACGCAGTATTTT. Its protein is CASSPLGGGVGTDTQYF. This chain joins TRBV7-9 and TRBJ2-3; the match to TRBD2 covers 7 bases. There are 17 residues in the CDR3. Trimming at V came to 5 bases and at J to 1 base, leaving 12 bases not matched to a gene. Germline values: CDR1 SEHNR, CDR2 FQNEAQ (reference sequence). Looking up the rest from reference TRBV7-9 and TRBJ2-3 gives the full variable domain: DTGVSQNPRHKITKRGQNVTFRCDPISEHNRLYWYRQTLGQGPEFLTYFQNEAQLEKSRLLSDRFSAERPKGSFSTLEIQRTEQGDSAMYLCASSPLGGGVGTDTQYFGPGTRLTVL.

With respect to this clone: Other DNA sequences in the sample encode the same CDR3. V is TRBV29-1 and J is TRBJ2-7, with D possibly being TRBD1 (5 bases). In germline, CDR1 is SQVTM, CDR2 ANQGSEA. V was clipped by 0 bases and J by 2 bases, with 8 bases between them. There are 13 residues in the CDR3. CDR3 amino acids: CSVEEAGPYEQYF. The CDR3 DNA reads TGCAGCGTTGAAGAGGCAGGGCCCTACGAGCAGTACTTC.

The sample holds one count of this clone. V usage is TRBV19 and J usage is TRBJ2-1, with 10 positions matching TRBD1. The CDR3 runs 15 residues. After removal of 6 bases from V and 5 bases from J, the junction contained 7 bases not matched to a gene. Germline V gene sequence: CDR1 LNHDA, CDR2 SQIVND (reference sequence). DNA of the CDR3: TGTGCCAGTAGGCTGGACAGGGGGGCGAACAATGAGCAGTTCTTC. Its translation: CASRLDRGANNEQFF. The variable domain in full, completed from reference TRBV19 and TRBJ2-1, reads DGGITQSPKYLFRKEGQNVTLSCEQNLNHDAMYWYRQDPGQGLRLIYYSQIVNDFQKGDIAEGYSVSREKKESFPLTVTSAQKNPTAFYLCASRLDRGANNEQFFGPGTRLTVL.

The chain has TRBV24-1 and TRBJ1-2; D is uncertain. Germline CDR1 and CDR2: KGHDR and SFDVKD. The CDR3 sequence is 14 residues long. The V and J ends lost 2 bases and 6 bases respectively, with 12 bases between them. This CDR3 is CATSDSNGQNGYTF. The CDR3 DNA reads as TGTGCCACCAGTGATTCAAATGGCCAGAATGGCTACACCTTC.

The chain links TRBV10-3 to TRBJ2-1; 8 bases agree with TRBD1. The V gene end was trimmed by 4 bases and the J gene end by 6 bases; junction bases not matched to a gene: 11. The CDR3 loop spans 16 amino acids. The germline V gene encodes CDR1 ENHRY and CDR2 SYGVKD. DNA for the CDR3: TGTGCCATCAGTGGAAAAAGGGGACAGGATTTCAATGAGCAGTTCTTC. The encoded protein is CAISGKRGQDFNEQFF.

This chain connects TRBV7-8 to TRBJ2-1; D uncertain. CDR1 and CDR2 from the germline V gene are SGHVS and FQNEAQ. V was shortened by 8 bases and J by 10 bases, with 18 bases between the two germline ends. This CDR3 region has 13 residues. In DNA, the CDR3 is TGTGCCAGCTCGATTTCCTTAGTCTGGGAGCAGTTCTTC. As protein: CASSISLVWEQFF.

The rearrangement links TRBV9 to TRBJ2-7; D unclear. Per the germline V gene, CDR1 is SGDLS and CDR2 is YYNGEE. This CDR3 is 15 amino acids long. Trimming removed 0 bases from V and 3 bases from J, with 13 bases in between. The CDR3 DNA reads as TGTGCCAGCAGCGTAGGAGGCGGAGCCGACTACGAGCAGTACTTC. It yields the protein CASSVGGGADYEQYF.

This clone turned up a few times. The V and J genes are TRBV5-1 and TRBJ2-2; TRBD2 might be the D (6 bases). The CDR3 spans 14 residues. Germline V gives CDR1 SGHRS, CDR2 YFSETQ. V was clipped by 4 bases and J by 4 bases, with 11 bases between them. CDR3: CASSREGGTGELFF. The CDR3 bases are TGCGCCAGCAGCCGAGAGGGAGGCACCGGGGAGCTGTTTTTT.

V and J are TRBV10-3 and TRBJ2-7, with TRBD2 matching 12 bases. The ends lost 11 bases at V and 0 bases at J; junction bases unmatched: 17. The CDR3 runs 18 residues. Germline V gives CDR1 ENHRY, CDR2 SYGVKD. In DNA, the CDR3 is TGTGCCGTTTCCGGTCGTTGGCTAGCGGGAGGGAGCTCCTACGAGCAGTACTTC. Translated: CAVSGRWLAGGSSYEQYF.

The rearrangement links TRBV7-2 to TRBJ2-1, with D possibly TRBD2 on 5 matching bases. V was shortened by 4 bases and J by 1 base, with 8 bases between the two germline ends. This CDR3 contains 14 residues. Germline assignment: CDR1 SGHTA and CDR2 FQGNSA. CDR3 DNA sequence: TGTGCCAGCAGCTCCGGGGTTTCCTACAATGAGCAGTTCTTC. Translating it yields CASSSGVSYNEQFF.

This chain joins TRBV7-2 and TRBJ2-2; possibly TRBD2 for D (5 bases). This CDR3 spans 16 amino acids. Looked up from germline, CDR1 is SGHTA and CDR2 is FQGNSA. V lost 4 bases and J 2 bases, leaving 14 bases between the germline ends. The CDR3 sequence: CASSYGSEGNTGELFF. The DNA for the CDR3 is TGTGCCAGCAGCTACGGCAGCGAGGGCAACACCGGGGAGCTGTTTTTT.

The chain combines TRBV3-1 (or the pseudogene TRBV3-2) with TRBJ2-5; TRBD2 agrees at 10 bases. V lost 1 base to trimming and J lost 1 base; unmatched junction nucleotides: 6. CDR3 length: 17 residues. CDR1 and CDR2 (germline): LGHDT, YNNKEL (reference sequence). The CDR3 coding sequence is TGTGCCAGCAGCCAAGCCTTAGCGGGAGGCTCCCAAGAGACCCAGTACTTC. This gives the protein CASSQALAGGSQETQYF.

The CDR3, as DNA: TGTGCCAGCAGCTCAGACACCAGCTCCTATAATTCACCCCTCCACTTT. Its translation: CASSSDTSSYNSPLHF. V and J are TRBV7-8 and TRBJ1-6; D is unclear. CDR3 size: 16 residues. V was clipped by 4 bases and J by 0 bases, with 10 bases between them. In germline, CDR1 is SGHVS, CDR2 FQNEAQ.

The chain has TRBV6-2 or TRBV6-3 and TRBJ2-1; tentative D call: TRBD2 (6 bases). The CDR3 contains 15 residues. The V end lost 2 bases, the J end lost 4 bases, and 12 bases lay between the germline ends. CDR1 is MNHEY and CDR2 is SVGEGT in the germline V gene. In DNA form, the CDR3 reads TGTGCCAGCAGTTACAGTAGCGGACCTTACAATGAGCAGTTCTTC. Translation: CASSYSSGPYNEQFF.

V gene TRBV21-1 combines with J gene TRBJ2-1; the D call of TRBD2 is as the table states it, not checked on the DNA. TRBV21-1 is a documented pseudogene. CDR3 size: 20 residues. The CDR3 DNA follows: TGTGCCAGCAGCAAGGGGACTAGCGGGGCCACTATTTCCTCCTACAATGAGCAGTTCTTC. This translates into CASSKGTSGATISSYNEQFF.

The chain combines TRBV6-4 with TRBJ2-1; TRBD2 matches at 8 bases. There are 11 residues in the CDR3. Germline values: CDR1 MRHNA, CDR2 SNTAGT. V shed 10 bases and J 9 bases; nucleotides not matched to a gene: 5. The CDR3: CATYAGGEQFF. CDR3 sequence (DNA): TGTGCCACGTACGCGGGGGGTGAGCAGTTCTTC.

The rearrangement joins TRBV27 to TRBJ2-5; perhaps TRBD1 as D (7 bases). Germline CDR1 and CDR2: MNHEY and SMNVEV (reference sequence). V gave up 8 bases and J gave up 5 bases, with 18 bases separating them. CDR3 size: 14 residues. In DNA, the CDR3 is TGTGCCAGCCGCCGAGGGGGCCGGGGGGAGACCCAGTACTTC. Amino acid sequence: CASRRGGRGETQYF.

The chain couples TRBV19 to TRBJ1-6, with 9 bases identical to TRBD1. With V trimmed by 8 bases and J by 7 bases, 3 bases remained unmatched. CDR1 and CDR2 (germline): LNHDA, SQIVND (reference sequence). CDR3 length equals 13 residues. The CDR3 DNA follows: TGTGCCAGTGGGGACAGGGAAAATTCACCCCTCCACTTT. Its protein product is CASGDRENSPLHF. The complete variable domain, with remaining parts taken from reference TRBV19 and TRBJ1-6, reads DGGITQSPKYLFRKEGQNVTLSCEQNLNHDAMYWYRQDPGQGLRLIYYSQIVNDFQKGDIAEGYSVSREKKESFPLTVTSAQKNPTAFYLCASGDRENSPLHFGNGTRLTVT.

CDR3 bases: TGTGCCAGCTGCCGTCGGGACACTGAAGCTTTCTTT. Protein product: CASCRRDTEAFF. The rearrangement joins TRBV6-5 to TRBJ1-1; D call uncertain. CDR1 and CDR2 from the germline V gene are MNHEY and SVGAGI. The V gene lost 8 bases and the J gene lost 3 bases, with 10 bases spanning the gap. The CDR3 totals 12 residues.

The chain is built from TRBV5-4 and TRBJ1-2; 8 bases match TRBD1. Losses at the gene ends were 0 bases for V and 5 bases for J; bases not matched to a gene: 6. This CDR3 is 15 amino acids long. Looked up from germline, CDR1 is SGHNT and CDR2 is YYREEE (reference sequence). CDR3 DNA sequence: TGTGCCAGCAGCTTGGGGAGGGACAGGTATTATGGCTACACCTTC. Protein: CASSLGRDRYYGYTF.

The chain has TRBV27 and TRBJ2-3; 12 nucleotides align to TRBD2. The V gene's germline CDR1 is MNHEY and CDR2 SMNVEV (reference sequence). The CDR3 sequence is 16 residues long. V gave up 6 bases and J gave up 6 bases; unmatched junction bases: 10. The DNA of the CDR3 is TGTGCCAGCAGCCCGGGACTAGCGGGCCGAAGGGATACGCAGTATTTT. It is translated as CASSPGLAGRRDTQYF.

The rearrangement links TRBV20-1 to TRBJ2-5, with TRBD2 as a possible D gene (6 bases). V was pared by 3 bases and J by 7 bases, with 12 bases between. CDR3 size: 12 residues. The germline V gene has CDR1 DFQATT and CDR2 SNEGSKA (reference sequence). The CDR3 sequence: CSASVLEGTQYF. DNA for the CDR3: TGCAGTGCTAGTGTCCTGGAGGGGACCCAGTACTTC.

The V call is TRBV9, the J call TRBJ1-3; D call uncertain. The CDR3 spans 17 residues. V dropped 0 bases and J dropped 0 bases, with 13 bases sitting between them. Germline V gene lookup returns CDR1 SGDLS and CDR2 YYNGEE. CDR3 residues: CASSVASSGFSGNTIYF. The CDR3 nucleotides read TGTGCCAGCAGCGTAGCTAGTAGTGGGTTCTCTGGAAACACCATATATTTT.

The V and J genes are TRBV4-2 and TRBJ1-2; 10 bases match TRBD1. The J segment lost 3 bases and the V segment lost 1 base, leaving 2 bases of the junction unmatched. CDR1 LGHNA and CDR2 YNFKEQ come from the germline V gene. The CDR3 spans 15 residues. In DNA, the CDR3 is TGTGCCAGCAGCCAAGCTGGGACAGGGGACTATGGCTACACCTTC. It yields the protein CASSQAGTGDYGYTF.

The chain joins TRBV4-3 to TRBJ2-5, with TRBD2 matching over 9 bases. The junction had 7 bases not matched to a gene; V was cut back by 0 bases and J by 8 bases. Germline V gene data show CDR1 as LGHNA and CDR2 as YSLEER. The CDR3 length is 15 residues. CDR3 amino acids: CASSQDRVAGATQYF. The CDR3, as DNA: TGCGCCAGCAGCCAAGATCGGGTAGCGGGAGCCACCCAGTACTTC.

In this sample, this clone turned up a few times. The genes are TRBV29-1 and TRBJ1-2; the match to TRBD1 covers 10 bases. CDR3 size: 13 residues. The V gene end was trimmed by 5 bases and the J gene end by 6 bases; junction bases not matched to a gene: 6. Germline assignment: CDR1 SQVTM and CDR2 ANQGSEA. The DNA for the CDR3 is TGCAGCGTTTCGGACAGGGGGGGTAATGGCTACACCTTC. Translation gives CSVSDRGGNGYTF. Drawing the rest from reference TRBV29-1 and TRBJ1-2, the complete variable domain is SAVISQKPSRDICQRGTSLTIQCQVDSQVTMMFWYRQQPGQSLTLIATANQGSEATYESGFVIDKFPISRPNLTFSTLTVSNMSPEDSSIYLCSVSDRGGNGYTFGSGTRLTVV.

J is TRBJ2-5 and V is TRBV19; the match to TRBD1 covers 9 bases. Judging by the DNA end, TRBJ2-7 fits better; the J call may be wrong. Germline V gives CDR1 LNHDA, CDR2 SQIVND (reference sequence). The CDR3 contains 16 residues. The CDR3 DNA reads TGTGCCAGTAGTAGGGAGGTGGACAGGGGTATCTACGAGCAGTACTTC. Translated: CASSREVDRGIYEQYF.